A selection of T cell receptor beta chains follows, all from one sample in a study of blood T cells in healthy people across ages. TCRdb reprocessed the 5' RACE reads with MiXCR, giving one entry per CDR3 protein. The data contain 1.5 million to 2 million distinct CDR3 sequences, approximately 39% of them seen just once; the ten biggest clones take up roughly 24%. Sample: blood. The receptors originated from a human donor in good health. The CDR3 runs from the conserved cysteine through the conserved F or W. D genes are given only for firm matches. Where a row states a size, it is once, few, many or the class of an expanded clone; other rows omit it.

D gene: .
V gene: TRBV7-3
J gene: TRBJ2-5
clone size: .
CDR3 protein: CASSFTGSKQETQYF
CDR3 DNA: TGTGCCAGCAGCTTTACGGGCAGCAAGCAAGAGACCCAGTACTTC

D gene: .
V gene: TRBV20-1
J gene: TRBJ2-1
clone size: few
CDR3 protein: CSARVGGPYINEQFF
CDR3 DNA: TGCAGTGCTAGAGTGGGGGGGCCTTACATCAATGAGCAGTTCTTC

D gene: TRBD1
V gene: TRBV20-1
J gene: TRBJ1-1
clone size: many
CDR3 protein: CSARQGETEAFF
CDR3 DNA: TGCAGTGCTAGACAGGGGGAAACTGAAGCTTTCTTT

D gene: .
V gene: TRBV4-1
J gene: TRBJ2-7
clone size: once
CDR3 protein: CASSQLLMAYGQYF
CDR3 DNA: TGCGCCAGCAGCCAACTCCTCATGGCCTACGGGCAGTACTTC

D gene: .
V gene: TRBV6-2/TRBV6-3
J gene: TRBJ1-3
clone size: .
CDR3 protein: CASKTDIFSGNTIYF
CDR3 DNA: TGTGCCAGCAAAACTGACATTTTCTCTGGAAACACCATATATTTT

D gene: .
V gene: TRBV5-1
J gene: TRBJ1-5
clone size: .
CDR3 protein: CASSLTDSLNRPQHF
CDR3 DNA: TGCGCCAGCAGCTTAACAGACAGCCTCAATAGGCCCCAGCATTTT

D gene: TRBD1
V gene: TRBV2
J gene: TRBJ2-3
clone size: once
CDR3 protein: CASAKGGRATNTQYF
CDR3 DNA: TGTGCCAGCGCGAAAGGGGGCAGGGCAACCAATACGCAGTATTTT

D gene: TRBD2
V gene: TRBV29-1
J gene: TRBJ2-1
clone size: few
CDR3 protein: CSVIFGGTTSLNSYNEQFF
CDR3 DNA: TGCAGCGTCATTTTTGGCGGGACTACCTCTCTAAACTCCTACAATGAGCAGTTCTTC

D gene: .
V gene: TRBV27
J gene: TRBJ2-3
clone size: .
CDR3 protein: CASSGGGVGALTDTQYF
CDR3 DNA: TGTGCCAGCAGTGGGGGAGGCGTTGGGGCCCTCACAGATACGCAGTATTTT

D gene: TRBD1
V gene: TRBV4-3
J gene: TRBJ2-7
clone size: .
CDR3 protein: CASSQEGVGQGYEQYF
CDR3 DNA: TGCGCCAGCAGCCAAGAGGGTGTAGGACAGGGCTACGAGCAGTACTTC

D gene: .
V gene: TRBV7-9
J gene: TRBJ2-7
clone size: few
CDR3 protein: CASSFSTSSYEQYF
CDR3 DNA: TGTGCCAGCAGTTTTTCAACTAGTTCCTACGAGCAGTACTTC

D gene: .
V gene: TRBV6-1
J gene: TRBJ1-2
clone size: .
CDR3 protein: CASSDHGVGYTF
CDR3 DNA: TGTGCCAGCAGTGACCACGGCGTCGGCTACACCTTC

D gene: TRBD1
V gene: TRBV27
J gene: TRBJ2-7
clone size: .
CDR3 protein: CASSHQQGGFGLSGQYF
CDR3 DNA: TGTGCCAGCAGTCACCAACAGGGGGGATTCGGGTTGAGTGGGCAGTACTTC

D gene: .
V gene: TRBV13
J gene: TRBJ2-1
clone size: few
CDR3 protein: CASSLERGETPLYNEQFF
CDR3 DNA: TGTGCCAGCAGCTTAGAAAGGGGGGAGACTCCTCTCTACAATGAGCAGTTCTTC

D gene: .
V gene: TRBV2
J gene: TRBJ2-6
clone size: few
CDR3 protein: CASHRVSGANVLTF
CDR3 DNA: TGTGCCAGCCACAGGGTTTCTGGGGCCAACGTCCTGACTTTC

D gene: .
V gene: TRBV2
J gene: TRBJ1-2
clone size: few
CDR3 protein: CASSSHGGKKGYTF
CDR3 DNA: TGTGCCAGCTCTTCCCACGGGGGAAAAAAGGGCTACACCTTC

D gene: TRBD2
V gene: TRBV7-9
J gene: TRBJ2-3
clone size: .
CDR3 protein: CASLAGGWPDTQYF
CDR3 DNA: TGTGCCAGCCTCGCGGGGGGCTGGCCAGATACGCAGTATTTT

D gene: .
V gene: TRBV27
J gene: TRBJ2-2
clone size: .
CDR3 protein: CASSFVDDTGELFF
CDR3 DNA: TGTGCCAGCAGTTTTGTGGATGATACCGGGGAGCTGTTTTTT

D gene: TRBD2
V gene: TRBV20-1
J gene: TRBJ2-7
clone size: .
CDR3 protein: CSARLPGEAGDHEQYF
CDR3 DNA: TGCAGTGCTAGATTACCAGGGGAAGCGGGGGACCACGAGCAGTACTTC

D gene: TRBD1
V gene: TRBV4-1
J gene: TRBJ1-2
clone size: .
CDR3 protein: CASRPTTGPGAGYTF
CDR3 DNA: TGCGCCAGCAGACCCACGACAGGGCCCGGGGCTGGCTACACCTTC

D gene: .
V gene: TRBV28
J gene: TRBJ2-1
clone size: .
CDR3 protein: CASSWLKEISQETQFF
CDR3 DNA: TGTGCCAGCAGTTGGTTGAAGGAGATTTCCCAAGAGACCCAGTTCTTC

D gene: .
V gene: TRBV3-1
J gene: TRBJ2-3
clone size: few
CDR3 protein: CASSQPYGGLTDTQYF
CDR3 DNA: TGTGCCAGCAGCCAACCCTACGGGGGGCTCACAGATACGCAGTATTTT

D gene: .
V gene: TRBV20-1
J gene: TRBJ2-1
clone size: .
CDR3 protein: CSARIRSSYNEQFF
CDR3 DNA: TGCAGTGCTAGAATCAGGAGCTCCTACAATGAGCAGTTCTTC

D gene: TRBD1
V gene: TRBV7-3
J gene: TRBJ1-2
clone size: few
CDR3 protein: CASSLKGQAHGYTF
CDR3 DNA: TGTGCCAGCAGCTTAAAGGGACAGGCCCATGGCTACACCTTC

D gene: .
V gene: TRBV7-9
J gene: TRBJ1-2
clone size: .
CDR3 protein: CASSPPAGKYGYTF
CDR3 DNA: TGTGCCAGCAGCCCCCCGGCAGGGAAGTATGGCTACACCTTC

D gene: TRBD2
V gene: TRBV12-3/TRBV12-4
J gene: TRBJ2-1
clone size: few
CDR3 protein: CASSGESGVSYNEQFF
CDR3 DNA: TGTGCCAGCAGTGGGGAGAGCGGGGTCTCCTACAATGAGCAGTTCTTC

D gene: .
V gene: TRBV29-1
J gene: TRBJ2-5
clone size: few
CDR3 protein: CSVVFRAETQYF
CDR3 DNA: TGCAGCGTTGTATTTCGTGCAGAGACCCAGTACTTC

D gene: TRBD2
V gene: TRBV4-2
J gene: TRBJ2-4
clone size: .
CDR3 protein: CASSQDSGAQYF
CDR3 DNA: TGTGCCAGCAGCCAAGACAGCGGGGCACAGTACTTC

D gene: .
V gene: TRBV29-1
J gene: TRBJ1-2
clone size: few
CDR3 protein: CSVFSGTVYGYTF
CDR3 DNA: TGCAGCGTTTTTAGCGGGACTGTGTATGGCTACACCTTC

D gene: .
V gene: TRBV20-1
J gene: TRBJ2-1
clone size: few
CDR3 protein: CSAPHPTVSYNEQFF
CDR3 DNA: TGCAGTGCTCCTCACCCCACGGTATCCTACAATGAGCAGTTCTTC

D gene: .
V gene: TRBV12-5
J gene: TRBJ2-3
clone size: once
CDR3 protein: CASGPSGADTQYF
CDR3 DNA: TGTGCTAGTGGACCTTCGGGCGCAGATACGCAGTATTTT

D gene: .
V gene: TRBV20-1
J gene: TRBJ2-4
clone size: .
CDR3 protein: CSAPPGSEGIQYF
CDR3 DNA: TGCAGTGCTCCCCCTGGCAGTGAAGGCATTCAGTACTTC

D gene: TRBD1
V gene: TRBV9
J gene: TRBJ2-7
clone size: .
CDR3 protein: CASSAGGQGAYEQYF
CDR3 DNA: TGTGCCAGCAGCGCAGGGGGACAGGGTGCGTATGAGCAGTACTTC

D gene: TRBD2
V gene: TRBV12-3/TRBV12-4
J gene: TRBJ2-7
clone size: .
CDR3 protein: CASSTSGGAREQYF
CDR3 DNA: TGTGCCAGCAGTACTAGCGGGGGGGCCCGCGAGCAGTACTTC

D gene: TRBD2
V gene: TRBV7-2
J gene: TRBJ2-3
clone size: .
CDR3 protein: CASSVLADISNTQYF
CDR3 DNA: TGTGCCAGCAGCGTACTAGCGGACATTTCTAATACGCAGTATTTT

D gene: .
V gene: TRBV20-1
J gene: TRBJ1-2
clone size: few
CDR3 protein: CSARLTAGLDYGYTF
CDR3 DNA: TGCAGTGCTAGACTGACGGCAGGGTTGGACTATGGCTACACCTTC

D gene: TRBD1
V gene: TRBV5-5
J gene: TRBJ1-1
clone size: .
CDR3 protein: CASRPQGYTEAFF
CDR3 DNA: TGTGCCAGCAGACCACAGGGGTACACTGAAGCTTTCTTT

D gene: .
V gene: TRBV7-2
J gene: TRBJ2-7
clone size: .
CDR3 protein: CASSSQAGFAYEQYF
CDR3 DNA: TGTGCCAGCAGCAGTCAGGCAGGGTTTGCCTACGAGCAGTACTTC

D gene: .
V gene: TRBV25-1
J gene: TRBJ1-2
clone size: few
CDR3 protein: CASSDSPAGYTF
CDR3 DNA: TGTGCCAGCAGTGATAGTCCGGCGGGCTACACCTTC

D gene: TRBD1
V gene: TRBV12-3/TRBV12-4
J gene: TRBJ1-6
clone size: .
CDR3 protein: CASSPSTGLDSPLHF
CDR3 DNA: TGTGCCAGCAGTCCTTCGACAGGGTTGGATTCACCCCTCCACTTT